This TCR beta chain was retrieved from a study of T cell changes during pregnancy in multiple sclerosis. Germline V CDR1 and CDR2: SGHVS, FQNEAQ. J gave up 4 bases and V 3 bases, and 3 bases lay outside the gene matches. This CDR3 is built from 15 residues. Assay used: immunoSEQ multiplex PCR; TCRdb lists only in-frame clones, some missing. The table shows 65,000 to 85,000 clones, with around 90% occurring only once. The starting material was peripheral blood, obtained in the third trimester of pregnancy. The clonotype comes from a female donor with multiple sclerosis, enrolled in a pregnancy study. The gene calls are TRBV7-8 and TRBJ2-1; 10 bases are a match to TRBD2. The CDR3 DNA sequence: TGTGCCAGCAGCTTGGGGACTAGCGCATACAATGAGCAGTTCTTC. Translated: CASSLGTSAYNEQFF. Full variable domain (rest looked up from reference TRBV7-8 and TRBJ2-1): GAGVSQSPRYKVAKRGQDVALRCDPISGHVSLFWYQQALGQGPEFLTYFQNEAQLDKSGLPSDRFFAERPEGSVSTLKIQRTQQEDSAVYLCASSLGTSAYNEQFFGPGTRLTVL.